A single sample is the source of the 10 T cell receptor beta chains below, sequenced in a study of glioma-infiltrating T cells after dendritic cell vaccination. Clones were sequenced by immunoSEQ multiplex PCR, and TCRdb holds only the in-frame ones, with some missing. In the table there are some 980 clones, around 82% of which are singletons. The sample's time point: after dendritic cell vaccination, including at tumor progression/relapse. The vaccine used monocyte-derived dendritic cells pulsed overnight with autologous tumor lysate. Sequenced material: tumor tissue, taken after dendritic cell vaccination. Source of these receptors: a human donor with glioblastoma.

This clone appeared a few times. The gene calls are TRBV4-1 and TRBJ2-3; a possible D gene is TRBD2 (7 bases). Between the trimmed V and J ends, which lost 0 bases and 9 bases, there was a span of 28 bases. The germline CDR1 and CDR2 sequences are MGHRA and YSYEKL. This CDR3 spans 19 amino acids. CDR3 nucleotides: TGCGCCAGCAGCCAAGAGCGGTTGGGAGGGGGGGGGTATGTTTGGACGCAGTATTTT. Its translation: CASSQERLGGGGYVWTQYF.

The chain joins TRBV6-1 to TRBJ2-5, with TRBD2 as a possible D gene (5 bases). The V gene lost 6 bases and the J gene lost 1 base, with 12 bases spanning the gap. The CDR3 sequence is 14 residues long. Germline V gene lookup returns CDR1 MNHNS and CDR2 SASEGT. CDR3 bases: TGTGCCAGCAGGTATGAGGACTTCCAAGAGACCCAGTACTTC. It specifies CASRYEDFQETQYF.

The V gene is TRBV7-2, the J gene TRBJ2-1, with a tentative D call TRBD2 (7 bases). V lost 2 bases to trimming and J lost 4 bases, with 12 bases between them. The CDR3 is 15 residues long. The germline V gene has CDR1 SGHTA and CDR2 FQGNSA. The chain's CDR3 is CASSLSGGLYNEQFF. The CDR3 DNA follows: TGTGCCAGCAGCTTATCGGGGGGCCTTTACAATGAGCAGTTCTTC.

The sample holds one count of this clone. The rearrangement uses TRBV5-1 and TRBJ2-1; D might be TRBD2 (6 bases). CDR1 SGHRS and CDR2 YFSETQ come from the germline V gene. This CDR3 is built from 15 residues. The V and J ends lost 0 bases and 5 bases respectively, with 12 bases between them. The CDR3 is CASSLGGGGNNEQFF. Here the CDR3 DNA reads TGCGCCAGCAGCTTGGGGGGAGGAGGGAACAATGAGCAGTTCTTC.

The chain employs TRBV7-2 and TRBJ1-1, with D tentatively TRBD1 (5 bases). Deletions cut 5 bases from V and 4 bases from J, with 17 bases between. Germline V gene data show CDR1 as SGHTA and CDR2 as FQGNSA. CDR3 size: 15 residues. CDR3 sequence: CASSPRNRFSTEAFF. CDR3 DNA: TGTGCCAGCAGCCCTAGGAACAGGTTTAGCACTGAAGCTTTCTTT.

On this clone itself: One end of the junction fails to match germline, which may point to a read error. The identical CDR3 is also encoded by other nucleotide sequences in the sample. V is TRBV19 and J is TRBJ1-6, with D tentatively TRBD1 (5 bases). The CDR3 runs to 16 residues. Per the germline V gene, CDR1 is LNHDA and CDR2 is SQIVND (reference sequence). The CDR3 sequence is CASSMRGTPYNSPLHF. The DNA for the CDR3 is TGTGCCAGTAGTATGCGGGGGACCCCATATAATTCCCCCCTCCACTTT.

This clone was counted only a few times. The V and J genes are TRBV27 and TRBJ1-5, with D possibly being TRBD1 (5 bases). This CDR3 has 12 residues. Germline V gene lookup returns CDR1 MNHEY and CDR2 SMNVEV (reference sequence). Deletions cut 5 bases from V and 6 bases from J, with 8 bases between. In nucleotides, the CDR3 is TGTGCCAGCAGTCCGCAGGGTCAGCCCCAGCATTTT. This gives the protein CASSPQGQPQHF.

This clone was detected only once. V and J are TRBV11-2 and TRBJ1-1; possibly TRBD1 for D (5 bases). Trimming took 4 bases from V and 10 from J, leaving 13 bases between them. The CDR3 spans 12 residues. Germline V gene lookup returns CDR1 SGHAT and CDR2 FQNNGV. The CDR3 region is CASSSWGGVAFF. DNA of the CDR3: TGTGCCAGCAGCTCTTGGGGGGGAGTAGCTTTCTTT.

The chain carries TRBV7-2 and TRBJ2-3; 7 bases line up with TRBD2. J was trimmed by 2 bases and V by 1 base; bases with no gene match: 9. The germline gives CDR1 SGHTA, CDR2 FQGNSA. The CDR3 spans 17 residues. As DNA, the CDR3 is TGTGCCAGCAGCTTAGGACTGCTAGCGGATTCCACAGATACGCAGTATTTT. It specifies CASSLGLLADSTDTQYF.

The chain couples TRBV10-1 to TRBJ2-7, with 7 nucleotides matching TRBD1. The germline V gene has CDR1 WNHNN and CDR2 SYGVQD (reference sequence). V was pared by 8 bases and J by 2 bases, with 6 bases of the junction left unmatched. The CDR3 covers 13 residues. The CDR3 DNA reads TGCGCCAGCGCCCCCGGGACAGCCTACGAGCAGTACTTC. It yields the protein CASAPGTAYEQYF.